The T cell receptor beta chain described here comes from a study of blood T cell repertoires in COVID-19 (dated by TCRdb to 2018 to 2020). Looking at the study overall: Collaborator samples came from the United States, Italy and Spain and covered acute and convalescent phases of COVID-19. Where HLA class I and class II types were available, the types were taken from metadata supplied by the sample provider, not from assay-based typing. The sample metadata nearly always contained a de-identified subject ID, COVID-19 status, age in years and sex. The samples were drawn from two sources: the first 160 participants of the ongoing ImmuneRACE study, and 950 to 1,500 subjects contributed by 6 global collaborators. The prospective study material was composed of cDNA or gDNA derived from T cells, B-cell-depleted T cells, or PBMCs. The dataset comprised deeply sampled blood TCRbeta repertoires from subjects exposed to, actively infected with, or recovered from COVID-19. The repertoires were made available in a free public database intended to serve as a resource for research on the immune response to SARS-CoV-2. Beyond this particular receptor, the publication reports: The amount of clinical and demographic metadata varied by source and participant and was provided uncurated.

Points on this clone: Its antigen remains undetermined. Per-base quality was not reported, and no clone a single base away is much larger than it.

TCRbeta CDR3 regions were amplified from genomic DNA using the immunoSEQ Assay, a bias-controlled multiplex PCR. In the paper's pipeline: The number of nucleated cells in each sample was estimated from the amplification of reference gene primers within the assay. Sequence reads were collapsed and filtered to measure the absolute abundance of every unique TCRbeta CDR3 rearrangement. For each sample, productive Simpson clonality was calculated by taking the square root of Simpson's diversity index across productive rearrangements. The table was pulled from immuneACCESS by TCRdb, which kept in-frame rearrangements only. Such tables lose some clones; where checked, under half of the loss comes from unresolved V genes, and the rest has no known cause. V, J and clone size are taken as reported in that table, and D and trimming were inferred from the DNA itself. Across this sample there are 55,000 to 65,000 clones, with roughly nine tenths seen only once. The ten largest account for about 9.4% of the sample.

The CDR3, cysteine through phenylalanine, is 15 amino acids long. Of the read, only the CDR3 DNA is kept; its 45 bases are in frame from base 1. The junction shows trimming of 5 bases on V and 5 bases on J, and the gene matches do not reach 6 bases of it. CDR1 and CDR2, per the germline V gene, are SGHTA and FQGTGA. Whole blood was collected in K2EDTA tubes by collaborating institutions according to the institutions' own protocols. For TCRbeta analysis, collaborators shipped samples as frozen whole blood, isolated PBMCs, or DNA extracted from either of those sample types. Sequenced: peripheral blood. The sequence derives from a human donor with acute or convalescent COVID-19. The donor label of this sample is uncertain. The chain joins TRBV7-3 to TRBJ2-2; TRBD1 fits 9 bases in the junction. The CDR3 region has the sequence CASSKSGTGTGELFF. Here is the DNA: TGTGCCAGCAGCAAATCCGGGACAGGGACCGGGGAGCTGTTTTTT.